This TCR beta chain was captured by sequencing in a study of CD8+ T cells in alopecia areata. Regarding the study as a whole: Compared with normal scalp, lesional scalp had higher clonality and more expanded CD8+ clones.

RNA was isolated and reverse transcribed to cDNA, the sequencing template. Data came from immunoSEQ multiplex PCR; TCRdb stores just in-frame clones and leaves some out. The sample has more than 85,000 clones, 61% seen once. Stated treatment: oral pan-JAK inhibitor, 5-10 mg twice daily. Alopecia areata patients had lesional scalp punch biopsies and peripheral blood taken from them. V was cut by 3 bases and J by 3 bases, with 9 bases left in between. The CDR3 is 13 residues long. The germline CDR1 and CDR2 sequences are ENHRY and SYGVKD. With respect to this clone: Its antigen is currently unknown.

V gene TRBV10-3 combines with J gene TRBJ2-7; D ambiguous. The receptor was isolated from a human donor with alopecia areata. Specimen: CD8+ T cells sorted from blood, collected at week 4, from a patient treated with tofacitinib. CDR3 nucleotides: TGTGCCATCAGTGAAGGTCCCGGCTACGAGCAGTACTTC. It specifies CAISEGPGYEQYF.